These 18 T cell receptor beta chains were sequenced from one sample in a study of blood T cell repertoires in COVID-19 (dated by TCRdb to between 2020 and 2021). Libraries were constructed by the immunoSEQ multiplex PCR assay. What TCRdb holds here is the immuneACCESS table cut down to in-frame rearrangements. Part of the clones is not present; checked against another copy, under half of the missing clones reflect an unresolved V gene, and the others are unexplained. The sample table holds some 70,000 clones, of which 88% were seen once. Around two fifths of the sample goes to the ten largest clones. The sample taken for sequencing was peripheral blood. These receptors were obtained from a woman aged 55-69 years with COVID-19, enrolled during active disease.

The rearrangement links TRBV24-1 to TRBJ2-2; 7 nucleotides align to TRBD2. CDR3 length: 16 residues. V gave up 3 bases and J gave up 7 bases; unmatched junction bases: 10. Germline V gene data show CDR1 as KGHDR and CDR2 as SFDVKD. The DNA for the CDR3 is TGTGCCACCAGTGATAGAGGCGGGAGTGGAAACGGGGAGCTGTTTTTT. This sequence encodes CATSDRGGSGNGELFF.

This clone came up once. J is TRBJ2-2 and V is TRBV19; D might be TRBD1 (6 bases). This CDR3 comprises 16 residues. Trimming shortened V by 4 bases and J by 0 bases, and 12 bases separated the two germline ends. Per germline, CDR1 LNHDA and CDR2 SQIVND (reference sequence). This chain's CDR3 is CASSRDTTANTGELFF. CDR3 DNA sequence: TGTGCCAGTAGTAGGGACACCACCGCGAACACCGGGGAGCTGTTTTTT.

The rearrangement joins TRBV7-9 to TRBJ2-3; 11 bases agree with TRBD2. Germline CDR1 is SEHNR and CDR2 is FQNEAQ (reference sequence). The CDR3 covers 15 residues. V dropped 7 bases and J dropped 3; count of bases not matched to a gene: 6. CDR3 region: CASTLAGGLTDTQYF. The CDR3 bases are TGTGCCAGCACTTTAGCGGGGGGGCTGACAGATACGCAGTATTTT.

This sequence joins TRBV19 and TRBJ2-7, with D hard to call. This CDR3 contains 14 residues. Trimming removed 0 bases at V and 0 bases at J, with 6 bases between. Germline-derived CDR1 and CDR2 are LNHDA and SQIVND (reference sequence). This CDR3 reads CASSIDRFSYEQYF. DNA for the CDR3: TGTGCCAGTAGTATAGACAGATTCTCCTACGAGCAGTACTTC.

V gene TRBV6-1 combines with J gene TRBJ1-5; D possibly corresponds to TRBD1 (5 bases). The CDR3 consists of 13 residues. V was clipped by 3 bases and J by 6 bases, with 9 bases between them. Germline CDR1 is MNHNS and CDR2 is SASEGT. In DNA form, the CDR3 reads TGTGCCAGCAGTGAGGGGGGATTTCAGCCCCAGCATTTT. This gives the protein CASSEGGFQPQHF.

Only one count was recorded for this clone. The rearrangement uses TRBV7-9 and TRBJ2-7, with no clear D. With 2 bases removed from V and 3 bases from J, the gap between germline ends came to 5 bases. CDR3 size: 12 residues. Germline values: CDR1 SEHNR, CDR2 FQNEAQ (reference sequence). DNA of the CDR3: TGTGCCAGCAGCTTATCAGTCTACGAGCAGTACTTC. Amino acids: CASSLSVYEQYF.

This CDR3 reads CASSPVPGQGPSHEQYF. In DNA, the CDR3 is TGTGCCAGCTCACCCGTCCCGGGACAGGGGCCTAGCCACGAGCAGTACTTC. This chain uses TRBV18 with TRBJ2-7, with 10 positions matching TRBD1. Trimming removed 3 bases from V and 5 bases from J; junction bases left unmatched: 13. The CDR3 loop spans 17 amino acids. Germline CDR1 is KGHSH and CDR2 is LQKENI.

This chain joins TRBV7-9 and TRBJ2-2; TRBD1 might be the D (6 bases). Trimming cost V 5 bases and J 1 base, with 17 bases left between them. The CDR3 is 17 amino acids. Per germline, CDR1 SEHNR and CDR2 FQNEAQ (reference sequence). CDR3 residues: CASSPGFGQRNTGELFF. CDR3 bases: TGTGCCAGCAGCCCGGGGTTTGGACAGCGGAACACCGGGGAGCTGTTTTTT.

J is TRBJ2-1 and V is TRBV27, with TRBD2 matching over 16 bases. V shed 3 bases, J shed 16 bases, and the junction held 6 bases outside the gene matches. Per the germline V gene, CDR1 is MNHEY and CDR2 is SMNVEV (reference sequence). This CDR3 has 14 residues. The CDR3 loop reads CASSFGTSGGASFF. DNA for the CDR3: TGTGCCAGCAGTTTTGGGACTAGCGGGGGGGCCTCCTTCTTC.

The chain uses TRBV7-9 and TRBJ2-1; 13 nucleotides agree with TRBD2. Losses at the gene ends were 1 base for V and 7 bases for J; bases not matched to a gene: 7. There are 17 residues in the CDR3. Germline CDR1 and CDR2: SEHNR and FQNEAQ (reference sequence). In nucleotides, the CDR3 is TGTGCCAGCAGCTTAGGTGGACTAGCGGGAGTACTAAATGAGCAGTTCTTC. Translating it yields CASSLGGLAGVLNEQFF. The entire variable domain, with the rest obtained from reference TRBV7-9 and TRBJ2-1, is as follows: DTGVSQNPRHKITKRGQNVTFRCDPISEHNRLYWYRQTLGQGPEFLTYFQNEAQLEKSRLLSDRFSAERPKGSFSTLEIQRTEQGDSAMYLCASSLGGLAGVLNEQFFGPGTRLTVL.

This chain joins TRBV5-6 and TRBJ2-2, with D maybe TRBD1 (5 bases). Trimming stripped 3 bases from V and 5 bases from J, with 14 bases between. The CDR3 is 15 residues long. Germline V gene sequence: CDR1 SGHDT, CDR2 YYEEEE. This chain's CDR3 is CASSSNPGITGELFF. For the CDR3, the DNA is TGTGCCAGCAGCTCCAATCCAGGGATTACCGGGGAGCTGTTTTTT.

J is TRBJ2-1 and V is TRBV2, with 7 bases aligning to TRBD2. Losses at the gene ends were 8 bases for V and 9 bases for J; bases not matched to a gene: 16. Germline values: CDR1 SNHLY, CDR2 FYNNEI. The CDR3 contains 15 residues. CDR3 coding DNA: TGTGCCAGCTCTTCCGGGACTATCCTCATAGGTGAGCAGTTCTTC. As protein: CASSSGTILIGEQFF.

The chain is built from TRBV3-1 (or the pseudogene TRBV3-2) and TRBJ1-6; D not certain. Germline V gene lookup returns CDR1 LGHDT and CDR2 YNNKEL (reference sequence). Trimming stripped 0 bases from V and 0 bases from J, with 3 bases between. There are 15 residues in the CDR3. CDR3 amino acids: CASSQDGSYNSPLHF. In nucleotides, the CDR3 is TGTGCCAGCAGCCAAGACGGCTCCTATAATTCACCCCTCCACTTT.

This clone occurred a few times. CDR3 DNA sequence: TGTGCCATCACTTCAGGGAACACTGAAGCTTTCTTT. Protein product: CAITSGNTEAFF. The rearrangement uses TRBV10-3 and TRBJ1-1; D is uncertain. This CDR3 is 12 amino acids long. Germline V gene lookup returns CDR1 ENHRY and CDR2 SYGVKD. The ends were cut back, 7 bases at V and 1 base at J, with 7 bases in the middle.

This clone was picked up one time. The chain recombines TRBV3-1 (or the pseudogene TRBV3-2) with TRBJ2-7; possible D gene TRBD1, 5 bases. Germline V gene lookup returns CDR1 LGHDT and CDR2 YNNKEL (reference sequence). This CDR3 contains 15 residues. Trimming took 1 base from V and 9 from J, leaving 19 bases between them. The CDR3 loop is CASSQVTGAGTGQYF. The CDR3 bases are TGTGCCAGCAGCCAAGTCACAGGCGCAGGAACGGGGCAGTACTTC.

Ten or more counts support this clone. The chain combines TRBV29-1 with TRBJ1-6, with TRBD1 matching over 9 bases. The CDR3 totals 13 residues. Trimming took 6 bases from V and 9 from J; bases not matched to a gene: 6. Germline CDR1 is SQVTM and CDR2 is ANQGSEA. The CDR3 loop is CSVARDRASPLHF. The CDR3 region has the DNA TGCAGCGTCGCCCGGGACAGGGCTTCACCCCTCCACTTT.

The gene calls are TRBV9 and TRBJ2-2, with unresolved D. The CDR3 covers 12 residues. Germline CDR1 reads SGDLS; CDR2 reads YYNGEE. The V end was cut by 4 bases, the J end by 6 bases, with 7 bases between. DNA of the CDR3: TGTGCCAGCAGCCCTTTTGCCGGGGAGCTGTTTTTT. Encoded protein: CASSPFAGELFF.

In DNA, the CDR3 is TGTGCCAGTAGTCCTACAGCTGACTATGGCTACACCTTC. Its translation: CASSPTADYGYTF. The rearrangement joins TRBV19 to TRBJ1-2; the D is unclear. The CDR3 totals 13 residues. Trimming removed 5 bases at V and 3 bases at J, with 10 bases between. The V gene's germline CDR1 is LNHDA and CDR2 SQIVND (reference sequence).